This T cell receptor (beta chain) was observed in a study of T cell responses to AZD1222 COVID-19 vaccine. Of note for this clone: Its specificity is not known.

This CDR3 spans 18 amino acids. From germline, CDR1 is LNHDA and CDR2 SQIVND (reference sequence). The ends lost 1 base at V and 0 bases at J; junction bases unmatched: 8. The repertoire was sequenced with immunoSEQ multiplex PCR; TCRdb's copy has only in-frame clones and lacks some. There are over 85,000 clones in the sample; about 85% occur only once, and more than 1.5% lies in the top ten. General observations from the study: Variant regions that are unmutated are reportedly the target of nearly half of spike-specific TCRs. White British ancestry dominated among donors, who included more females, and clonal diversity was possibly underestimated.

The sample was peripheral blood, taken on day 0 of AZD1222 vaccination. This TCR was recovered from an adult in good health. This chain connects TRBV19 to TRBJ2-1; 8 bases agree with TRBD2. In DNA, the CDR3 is TGTGCCAGTAGTATAGGGCTAGCGGGTATGAGCTCCTACAATGAGCAGTTCTTC. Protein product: CASSIGLAGMSSYNEQFF.